Reported below is one T cell receptor (beta chain). TCRdb redid the calling of the 5' RACE reads with MiXCR, one entry per CDR3 protein. Altogether about 64,000 distinct CDR3 sequences are present, about 19% being singletons, with the ten largest covering over 1.1%. This entry comes from a study of HIV-infected patients and healthy controls. Looked up from germline, CDR1 is MRHNA and CDR2 is SNTAGT. CDR3 length: 13 residues. The V and J ends lost 3 bases and 4 bases respectively, with 10 bases between them. Sequencing was performed on CD4+ T cells from blood. The J gene is TRBJ2-7, the V gene TRBV6-4; D not certain. The receptor's source is a human donor in good health. DNA of the CDR3: TGTGCCAGCAGTGAAGTGGATGGGTACGAGCAGTACTTC. Residues: CASSEVDGYEQYF.